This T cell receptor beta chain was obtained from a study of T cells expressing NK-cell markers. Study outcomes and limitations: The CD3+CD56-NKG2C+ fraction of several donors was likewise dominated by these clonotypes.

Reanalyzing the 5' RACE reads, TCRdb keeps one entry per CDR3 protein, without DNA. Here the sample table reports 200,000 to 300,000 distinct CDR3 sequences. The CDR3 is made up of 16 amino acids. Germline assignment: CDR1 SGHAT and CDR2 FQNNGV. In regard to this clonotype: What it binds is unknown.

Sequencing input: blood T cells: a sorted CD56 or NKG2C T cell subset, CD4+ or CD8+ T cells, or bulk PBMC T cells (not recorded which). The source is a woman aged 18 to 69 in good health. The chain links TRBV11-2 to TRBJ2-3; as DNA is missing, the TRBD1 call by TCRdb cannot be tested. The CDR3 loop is CASSLVVTGGFNTQYF.